Following are 11 T cell receptor beta chains from one sample sequenced in a study of cytomegalovirus exposure and HLA in healthy donors (dated by TCRdb to the late 2010s). Preparation of the library involved the immunoSEQ multiplex PCR assay. A mixture of 60 forward primers for TCR Vbeta segments and 13 reverse primers for TCR Jbeta segments was used in the multiplex PCR. The immuneACCESS repertoire file appears here via TCRdb, limited to in-frame rearrangements. These files lack a portion of the clones; in checked studies, under half of the deficit traces to unresolved V genes, and the cause of the others is not known. Within this sample are over 95,000 clones, with more than 75% of them counted one time only. The top ten constitute about 12% of the sample. The sample comprised PBMCs. Source of these receptors: a woman aged 40 to 55 in good health and CMV-seropositive.

The V and J genes are TRBV5-4 and TRBJ2-1, with TRBD2 matching over 8 bases. The CDR3 runs to 14 residues. V lost 4 bases and J lost 6; bases outside the gene matches: 6. Germline V lookup: CDR1 SGHNT, CDR2 YYREEE (reference sequence). The CDR3, as DNA: TGTGCCAGCAGCCTAGCGGGTGCGGTCAATGAGCAGTTCTTC. Its translation is CASSLAGAVNEQFF.

V gene TRBV27 combines with J gene TRBJ2-7, with TRBD1 matching 7 bases. V dropped 5 bases and J dropped 4; count of bases not matched to a gene: 11. The CDR3 is made up of 15 amino acids. Germline CDR1 MNHEY, CDR2 SMNVEV (reference sequence). The CDR3 DNA is TGTGCCAGCAGTAAGGAGACAGGGAGTATATACGAGCAGTACTTC. It yields the protein CASSKETGSIYEQYF.

The chain employs TRBV6-1 and TRBJ1-2; no definite D call. CDR1 and CDR2 (germline): MNHNS, SASEGT. The CDR3 runs 14 residues. V was clipped by 3 bases and J by 0 bases, with 8 bases between them. CDR3 in DNA: TGTGCCAGCAGTGAGGCGGAGGCTAACTATGGCTACACCTTC. Protein sequence: CASSEAEANYGYTF.

The genes are TRBV18 and TRBJ1-2; D remains ambiguous. V was cut by 3 bases and J by 7 bases, with 12 bases left in between. Germline assignment: CDR1 KGHSH and CDR2 LQKENI. The CDR3 has 13 residues. CDR3 DNA sequence: TGTGCCAGCTCACCCCGAGAGGAGGGTGGCTACACCTTC. It specifies CASSPREEGGYTF.

This clone was picked up a small number of times. The chain uses TRBV19 and TRBJ1-2; D call uncertain. Between the trimmed V and J ends, which lost 3 bases and 5 bases, there was a span of 7 bases. This CDR3 has 12 amino acids. Germline V lookup: CDR1 LNHDA, CDR2 SQIVND (reference sequence). In DNA form, the CDR3 reads TGTGCCAGTAGTATCAGAGGTTATGGCTACACCTTC. Translation gives CASSIRGYGYTF.

J is TRBJ2-3 and V is TRBV30; D may be TRBD2 (6 bases). Per germline, CDR1 GTSNPN and CDR2 SVGIG (reference sequence). The CDR3 is 14 residues long. V was shortened by 6 bases and J by 5 bases, with 18 bases between the two germline ends. CDR3 sequence (DNA): TGTGCCTGTGGATGGGGACTCGGGGGAGATACGCAGTATTTT. As protein: CACGWGLGGDTQYF.

This clone came up once. CDR3 in DNA: TGTGCCAGCAGTACAGACAGGGTAGGGGCCAACGTCCTGACTTTC. This gives the protein CASSTDRVGANVLTF. This rearrangement joins TRBV27 to TRBJ2-6; TRBD1 matches 7 bases. V dropped 5 bases and J dropped 4; count of bases not matched to a gene: 5. The CDR3 loop spans 15 amino acids. Germline-derived CDR1 and CDR2 are MNHEY and SMNVEV (reference sequence).

Regarding this clone: Within the sample, other DNA sequences also encode this same CDR3. The V gene is TRBV28, the J gene TRBJ1-1; maybe TRBD1 (5 bases). Trimming stripped 6 bases from V and 0 bases from J, with 14 bases between. Germline loops: CDR1 MDHEN, CDR2 SYDVKM. The CDR3 loop spans 15 amino acids. CDR3 in amino acids: CASRAPTVMNTEAFF. The CDR3 coding sequence is TGTGCCAGCAGGGCCCCGACAGTTATGAACACTGAAGCTTTCTTT.

The chain combines TRBV4-1 with TRBJ1-6; D uncertain. The CDR3 has 20 residues. Between the trimmed V and J ends, which lost 2 bases and 0 bases, there was a span of 20 bases. Germline V CDR1 and CDR2: MGHRA, YSYEKL. Here the CDR3 DNA reads TGCGCCAGCAGCCAACGAGAATGGAACCACCACAGCTCCTATAATTCACCCCTCCACTTT. Its translation is CASSQREWNHHSSYNSPLHF.

V gene TRBV11-2 combines with J gene TRBJ2-7, with 10 bases that match TRBD1. V was clipped by 4 bases and J by 4 bases; unmatched bases: 7. The CDR3 is 15 amino acids. Germline V gene lookup returns CDR1 SGHAT and CDR2 FQNNGV. The CDR3: CASSSSRDRGYEQYF. CDR3 DNA sequence: TGTGCCAGCAGCTCTAGCCGGGACAGGGGTTACGAGCAGTACTTC. The whole variable domain, remainder taken from reference TRBV11-2 and TRBJ2-7, is EAGVAQSPRYKIIEKRQSVAFWCNPISGHATLYWYQQILGQGPKLLIQFQNNGVVDDSQLPKDRFSAERLKGVDSTLKIQPAKLEDSAVYLCASSSSRDRGYEQYFGPGTRLTVT.

V gene TRBV6-5 combines with J gene TRBJ1-2; 9 bases fit TRBD1. V trimming: 4 bases; J trimming: 8 bases; junction bases outside the gene matches: 8. The CDR3 totals 14 residues. Germline V gives CDR1 MNHEY, CDR2 SVGAGI. The chain's CDR3 is CASSSQQGAGGYTF. Here the CDR3 DNA reads TGTGCCAGCAGTTCGCAACAGGGGGCGGGAGGCTACACCTTC.